This is a list of T cell receptor beta chains from one sample in a study of cytomegalovirus exposure and HLA in healthy donors. This table comes from immunoSEQ multiplex PCR, and its TCRdb copy is limited to in-frame clones, with some not included. The sample has some 99,000 clones, about 80% seen once. Sequences were obtained from PBMCs. The receptors were sampled from a man in his forties or fifties in good health and CMV-seronegative. Both conserved end residues are part of each CDR3. D genes are given only for firm matches. Only some rows state a clone size, as once, few, many or a class for expanded clones.

TRBD2,TRBJ2-1,-,TRBV19,TGTGCCAGTAGTAGACTAGCGGGAGACAATGAGCAGTTCTTC,CASSRLAGDNEQFF
TRBD2,TRBJ2-3,-,TRBV4-3,TGCGCCAGCAGCCAGGCACTAGCGGGAGGGCCCCATACGCAGTATTTT,CASSQALAGGPHTQYF
TRBD1,TRBJ1-4,-,TRBV28,TGTGCCAGCATATATTCCGGGACAGGGGGCGGAAAACTGTTTTTT,CASIYSGTGGGKLFF
-,TRBJ1-4,-,TRBV28,TGTGCCAGCAGTTTATCCTCGAGAGAAAAACTGTTTTTT,CASSLSSREKLFF
-,TRBJ2-7,-,TRBV6-1,TGTGCCAGCAAGAAACAGGGAGCCTACGAGCAGTACTTC,CASKKQGAYEQYF
TRBD1,TRBJ2-2,once,TRBV9,TGTGCCAGCAATTCGGGACAGGGCTCGAACACCGGGGAGCTGTTTTTT,CASNSGQGSNTGELFF
-,TRBJ2-2,-,TRBV6-5,TGTGCCAGCACTAGGGGCAGGGGGGTATCGGAGGAGCTGTTTTTT,CASTRGRGVSEELFF
-,TRBJ2-2,-,TRBV9,TGTGCCAGCAGCTCCGTGAGCGAGGCCGGGGAGCTGTTTTTT,CASSSVSEAGELFF
-,TRBJ1-1,-,TRBV29-1,TGCAGCGTTGAGCGAGGGAACACTGAAGCTTTCTTT,CSVERGNTEAFF
-,TRBJ2-2,once,TRBV28,TGTGCCAGCAGTCCCTGGGGCGGCACCGGGGAGCTGTTTTTT,CASSPWGGTGELFF
-,TRBJ2-7,-,TRBV4-1,TGCGCCAGCAGCCAAGATGAGGCAGGGTCTTACGAGCAGTACTTC,CASSQDEAGSYEQYF
-,TRBJ2-3,-,TRBV7-9,TGTGCCAGCAGCCCGCTCGAGAGCACAGATACGCAGTATTTT,CASSPLESTDTQYF
-,TRBJ1-1,-,TRBV15,TGTGCCACCAGCAGAGTTTCAGGCCCCGGCACTGAAGCTTTCTTT,CATSRVSGPGTEAFF
TRBD2,TRBJ2-7,-,TRBV11-2,TGTGCCAGCAGCTTATGGGGTACTAGCGGCTACGAGCAGTACTTC,CASSLWGTSGYEQYF
-,TRBJ1-4,-,TRBV10-3,TGTGCCATCAGGGGCAGGGATGAAAAACTGTTTTTT,CAIRGRDEKLFF
TRBD1,TRBJ2-2,-,TRBV27,TGTGCCAGCAACAGCGGATTGGGACAGGCCCTAAACACCGGGGAGCTGTTTTTT,CASNSGLGQALNTGELFF
TRBD2,TRBJ2-5,-,TRBV2,TGTGCCAGCAGTGCGCTAGCGGGGCGGGGGGCCCAGTACTTC,CASSALAGRGAQYF
-,TRBJ1-4,few,TRBV5-1,TGCGCCAGCAGCATCGGACTGTTGACTAATGAAAAACTGTTTTTT,CASSIGLLTNEKLFF
-,TRBJ1-5,-,TRBV7-2,TGTGCCAGCAGCTTCACAGGTCAGCCCCAGCATTTT,CASSFTGQPQHF
-,TRBJ2-5,-,TRBV28,TGTGCCAGCAGACGGACAACCCAAGAGACCCAGTACTTC,CASRRTTQETQYF
TRBD1,TRBJ1-1,-,TRBV27,TGTGCCAGCAGTTTATCTACAGGGGGCGGCACTGAAGCTTTCTTT,CASSLSTGGGTEAFF
-,TRBJ1-2,-,TRBV7-9,TGTGCCAGCAGCTTAGGGAGTAAAAACTATGGCTACACCTTC,CASSLGSKNYGYTF
-,TRBJ1-2,-,TRBV5-4,TGTGCCAGCAGCACCTTGACAGACTACACCTTC,CASSTLTDYTF
-,TRBJ1-5,-,TRBV7-2,TGTGCCAGCAGCCCATTGGGTGGCCCAGGAAGCAATCAGCCCCAGCATTTT,CASSPLGGPGSNQPQHF
TRBD1,TRBJ2-7,once,TRBV9,TGTGCCAGCAGCGTCGGGACAGGGGCCTCCTACGAGCAGTACTTC,CASSVGTGASYEQYF
TRBD1,TRBJ2-1,-,TRBV7-9,TGTGCCAGCAGCTTAGCGCTAGGGGGCGAGCTGAGTAATGAGCAGTTCTTC,CASSLALGGELSNEQFF
-,TRBJ2-7,few,TRBV2,TGTGCCAGCTCCTATCAGGGTCACGTAGTCGAGCAGTACTTC,CASSYQGHVVEQYF
TRBD1,TRBJ1-3,-,TRBV6-1,TGTGCCAGCAGTCTACAGGGGACTGGAAACACCATATATTTT,CASSLQGTGNTIYF
-,TRBJ1-1,-,TRBV20-1,TGCAGTAAGTTTCGGACAGCTGAAGCTTTCTTT,CSKFRTAEAFF
TRBD1,TRBJ1-5,-,TRBV7-2,TGTGCCAGCAGCTTCACAGGGGGCGCGGTTCAGCCCCAGCATTTT,CASSFTGGAVQPQHF
TRBD2,TRBJ2-5,-,TRBV5-1,TGCGCCAGCAGCTTGGGAAAAATAGCGGGGGGAAAAGAGACCCAGTACTTC,CASSLGKIAGGKETQYF
-,TRBJ1-3,few,TRBV28,TGTGCCAGCTCGCGTGGGGGGTTCTCCTCTGGAAACACCATATATTTT,CASSRGGFSSGNTIYF
-,TRBJ1-1,once,TRBV6-1,TGTGCCAGCAAACTGGCTGAAGCTTTCTTT,CASKLAEAFF
-,TRBJ2-1,-,TRBV25-1,TGTGCCAGCAGTGGCTCGGGTAGTGAGCAGTTCTTC,CASSGSGSEQFF
TRBD2,TRBJ2-1,few,TRBV27,TGTGCCAGCAGTTACGGACTAGTAAGTAGCAATGAGCAGTTCTTC,CASSYGLVSSNEQFF
TRBD1,TRBJ1-6,-,TRBV28,TGTGCCAGCAGTTTATGGGGGACAGGGATTAATTCACCCCTCCACTTT,CASSLWGTGINSPLHF
-,TRBJ1-1,-,TRBV6-1,TGTGCCAGCAGTGAACTACGTCTGGGGGGTGAAGCTTTCTTT,CASSELRLGGEAFF
TRBD1,TRBJ2-7,-,TRBV7-9,TGTTCCAGCAGCTTAGCGCGGACAGGGAACAACCCGACCTACGAGCAGTACTTC,CSSSLARTGNNPTYEQYF
TRBD1,TRBJ2-4,-,TRBV28,TGTGCCAGCGTAGGGGGCAGGGGGAGAGGGCTAGCCAAAAACATTCAGTACTTC,CASVGGRGRGLAKNIQYF
TRBD1,TRBJ1-2,few,TRBV28,TGTGCCAGCAGTTTACCCGGGACAGAAGGGGCTAACTATGGCTACACCTTC,CASSLPGTEGANYGYTF
TRBD2,TRBJ2-1,few,TRBV2,TGTGCCAGCAGTGTCGGGAGGCAGAGCTCCTACAATGAGCAGTTCTTC,CASSVGRQSSYNEQFF